This T cell receptor (beta chain) emerged from a study of cytomegalovirus exposure and HLA in healthy donors. The PCR was carried out with 60 Vbeta primers and 13 Jbeta primers. The protocol was immunoSEQ multiplex PCR, while the TCRdb copy is restricted to in-frame clones and leaves out a portion. The sample lists around 150,000 clones; about 60% were seen once. Germline V lookup: CDR1 MDHEN, CDR2 SYDVKM. CDR3 size: 14 residues. V was clipped by 8 bases and J by 5 bases, with 16 bases between them. The sequence was obtained from a woman aged 55-69 years in good health and CMV-seropositive. This sequence joins TRBV28 and TRBJ1-5; D is possibly TRBD1 (6 bases). Sequenced: PBMCs. The CDR3 DNA reads as TGTGCCAGCTCTCCTGGAACAGGGCATCAGCCCCAGCATTTT. Translating it yields CASSPGTGHQPQHF.